A selection of T cell receptor beta chains follows, all from one sample in a study of somatic mutations in cytotoxic T cells in rheumatoid arthritis. Repertoires were generated with immunoSEQ multiplex PCR, while TCRdb's copy carries only in-frame clones and drops some. This sample has approximately 17,000 clones, with more than 65% found just once. The sequenced material came from CD8+ T cells sorted from blood. These receptors all stem from an adult with rheumatoid arthritis. CDR3s include the opening cysteine and the closing phenylalanine or tryptophan. Each record gives: V gene, CDR3 protein.

v_gene: TRBV5-6; CDR3aa: CASSGGQLAKNIQYF
v_gene: TRBV6-5; CDR3aa: CASKALNTEAFF
v_gene: TRBV5-6; CDR3aa: CASSLEVPPAEDTQYF
v_gene: TRBV6-6; CDR3aa: CASSYSNMAGNQPQHF
v_gene: TRBV7-2; CDR3aa: CASSLERGGVGNQPQHF
v_gene: TRBV18; CDR3aa: CASSPEDRVDGYTF
v_gene: TRBV7-2; CDR3aa: CASSLEGYRGDEQYF
v_gene: TRBV9; CDR3aa: CASSAKTSAEVDTQYF
v_gene: TRBV5-6; CDR3aa: CASSGGGGLVYEQYF
v_gene: TRBV16; CDR3aa: CASSQSIRGTEAFF
v_gene: TRBV28; CDR3aa: CASSLDRGTEAFF
v_gene: TRBV21-1; CDR3aa: CASSKGRKNYEQYF